The 29 T cell receptor beta chains below all came from one sample that was sequenced in a study of shared clonotypes between healthy human individuals. The data were produced by immunoSEQ multiplex PCR, yet TCRdb's version contains in-frame clones alone and is incomplete. This sample has about 510,000 clones; 95% to 97% occur once, and the top ten carry 0.06%. The sample was naive CD4+ T cells sorted from blood. Indicated subset: CD45RA+ positively selected. The receptors originated from a woman in her 30s in good health.

V and J are TRBV9 and TRBJ2-2; 16 positions agree with TRBD2. The CDR3 runs 17 residues. Per germline, CDR1 SGDLS and CDR2 YYNGEE. V was pared by 6 bases and J by 7 bases, with 9 bases of the junction left unmatched. The CDR3 nucleotides read TGTGCCAGCAACCCGGGACTAGCGGGAGGGCCGTACGGGGAGCTGTTTTTT. It codes for CASNPGLAGGPYGELFF.

This chain links TRBV28 with TRBJ2-3; 8 bases are a match to TRBD2. Germline lookup yields CDR1 MDHEN and CDR2 SYDVKM. The CDR3 is 13 amino acids. The junction had 5 bases not matched to a gene; V was cut back by 7 bases and J by 5 bases. The CDR3: CASMREAGDTQYF. CDR3 nucleotides: TGTGCCAGCATGCGGGAGGCGGGAGATACGCAGTATTTT.

The V gene is TRBV19, the J gene TRBJ2-7, with a weak D call TRBD2 (6 bases). CDR1 is LNHDA and CDR2 is SQIVND in the germline V gene (reference sequence). The CDR3 is made up of 15 amino acids. V dropped 2 bases and J dropped 2 bases, with 13 bases sitting between them. The CDR3 nucleotides read TGTGCCAGTAGTATATCCGGGACTGACACCTACGAGCAGTACTTC. Its protein product is CASSISGTDTYEQYF. Complete variable domain (other parts from reference TRBV19 and TRBJ2-7): DGGITQSPKYLFRKEGQNVTLSCEQNLNHDAMYWYRQDPGQGLRLIYYSQIVNDFQKGDIAEGYSVSREKKESFPLTVTSAQKNPTAFYLCASSISGTDTYEQYFGPGTRLTVT.

The rearrangement uses TRBV11-2 and TRBJ1-4, with D perhaps TRBD1 (6 bases). The CDR3 sequence is 17 residues long. V was shortened by 2 bases and J by 7 bases, with 20 bases between the two germline ends. CDR1 is SGHAT and CDR2 is FQNNGV in the germline V gene. CDR3 loop: CASSLRTPQGNGEKLFF. DNA of the CDR3: TGTGCCAGCAGCTTAAGGACACCCCAGGGGAATGGTGAAAAACTGTTTTTT. Supplemented by reference TRBV11-2 and TRBJ1-4, the full variable domain reads EAGVAQSPRYKIIEKRQSVAFWCNPISGHATLYWYQQILGQGPKLLIQFQNNGVVDDSQLPKDRFSAERLKGVDSTLKIQPAKLEDSAVYLCASSLRTPQGNGEKLFFGSGTQLSVL.

The chain recombines TRBV11-3 with TRBJ2-3; D perhaps matches TRBD2 (6 bases). This CDR3 spans 14 amino acids. The V gene lost 5 bases and the J gene lost 0 bases, with 9 bases spanning the gap. Germline V gene data show CDR1 as SGHNT and CDR2 as YENEEA. The CDR3 sequence: CASSPGTSTDTQYF. In nucleotides, the CDR3 is TGTGCCAGCAGCCCCGGGACTAGCACAGATACGCAGTATTTT.

This chain connects TRBV7-7 to TRBJ2-5, with D hard to call. Trimming cost V 1 base and J 6 bases, with 9 bases left between them. The CDR3 runs 13 residues. Germline V gives CDR1 SSHAT, CDR2 FNYEAQ (reference sequence). CDR3 region: CASSLGHGKTQYF. The CDR3 region has the DNA TGTGCCAGCAGCTTAGGGCATGGGAAGACCCAGTACTTC.

The V and J genes are TRBV5-4 and TRBJ2-2; a weak D match, TRBD2 (7 bases). CDR3 size: 18 residues. Trimming stripped 4 bases from V and 0 bases from J, with 19 bases between. Germline assignment: CDR1 SGHNT and CDR2 YYREEE (reference sequence). The CDR3 DNA is TGTGCCAGCAGCGGGGGGGTTAGACAGGAGGCGAACACCGGGGAGCTGTTTTTT. Its protein product is CASSGGVRQEANTGELFF.

A note on this clone: The same CDR3 can be traced to other DNA sequences in this sample. The J gene is TRBJ2-3, the V gene TRBV6-1; D is undetermined. Germline CDR1 and CDR2: MNHNS and SASEGT. The V and J ends lost 1 base and 0 bases respectively, with 2 bases between them. This CDR3 has 13 residues. CDR3 loop: CASSEGSTDTQYF. Here the CDR3 DNA reads TGTGCCAGCAGTGAAGGCAGCACAGATACGCAGTATTTT.

The rearrangement uses TRBV18 and TRBJ2-5; TRBD1 agrees at 11 bases. This CDR3 region has 17 residues. Germline trimming cut 0 bases from V and 2 bases from J; bases unmatched to any gene: 5. Per the germline V gene, CDR1 is KGHSH and CDR2 is LQKENI. In DNA, the CDR3 is TGTGCCAGCTCACCACCGGACAGGGGGCATTATCAAGAGACCCAGTACTTC. It encodes CASSPPDRGHYQETQYF.

A word on this clone: The sample contains more than one DNA sequence encoding this CDR3. This chain links TRBV28 with TRBJ1-1; D is ambiguous. This CDR3 is built from 11 residues. Germline CDR1 and CDR2: MDHEN and SYDVKM. V was shortened by 3 bases and J by 8 bases, with 7 bases between the two germline ends. The CDR3 DNA sequence: TGTGCCAGCAGTTTCTCGGGGGAAGCTTTCTTT. This encodes CASSFSGEAFF.

This chain uses TRBV5-1 with TRBJ2-7; D is perhaps TRBD1 (6 bases). The length of the CDR3 is 13 residues. Trimming took off 4 bases at V and 6 bases at J, with 14 bases between the two ends. Germline V CDR1 and CDR2: SGHRS, YFSETQ. The CDR3 DNA is TGCGCCAGCAGCGCCTTCACAGGGATCGAGCAGTACTTC. It specifies CASSAFTGIEQYF.

CDR3 amino acids: CASGSGRAKNEKLFF. The CDR3 bases are TGCGCCAGCGGGTCGGGTCGCGCCAAGAATGAAAAACTGTTTTTT. The J gene is TRBJ1-4, the V gene TRBV5-1; D unresolved. Germline assignment: CDR1 SGHRS and CDR2 YFSETQ. The CDR3 extends over 15 amino acids. With 7 bases removed from V and 5 bases from J, the gap between germline ends came to 18 bases.

V and J are TRBV6-5 and TRBJ1-1; no reliable D call. The CDR3 length is 12 residues. The germline V gene encodes CDR1 MNHEY and CDR2 SVGAGI. Trimming removed 0 bases at V and 8 bases at J, with 7 bases between. CDR3 DNA: TGTGCCAGCAGTTACTCAGCCAGGGAAGCTTTCTTT. Its translation: CASSYSAREAFF.

The V gene is TRBV27, the J gene TRBJ2-3, with TRBD2 as a possible D gene (6 bases). This CDR3 has 17 amino acids. Deletions cut 2 bases from V and 0 bases from J, with 15 bases between. Germline CDR1 reads MNHEY; CDR2 reads SMNVEV (reference sequence). CDR3 bases: TGTGCCAGCAGTTTACGAGGGGTAGCGGTTAGCACAGATACGCAGTATTTT. Translated: CASSLRGVAVSTDTQYF.

The rearrangement links TRBV29-1 to TRBJ2-7; D uncertain. Germline loops: CDR1 SQVTM, CDR2 ANQGSEA. This CDR3 comprises 13 residues. V was pared by 6 bases and J by 2 bases, with 14 bases between. The CDR3 DNA is TGCAGCGTCGTAGCCGAAGAGCCCTACGAGCAGTACTTC. Its translation is CSVVAEEPYEQYF.

The gene calls are TRBV15 and TRBJ1-5; the match to TRBD1 covers 10 bases. V gave up 5 bases and J gave up 6 bases; unmatched junction bases: 10. The germline gives CDR1 LNHNV, CDR2 YYDKDF (reference sequence). The CDR3 spans 16 residues. CDR3 sequence: CATSRYDRGRGQPQHF. The CDR3 nucleotides read TGTGCCACCAGCCGGTACGACAGGGGGCGAGGTCAGCCCCAGCATTTT.

This chain links TRBV4-1 with TRBJ2-7; a weak D match, TRBD2 (5 bases). This CDR3 has 15 amino acids. In germline, CDR1 is MGHRA, CDR2 YSYEKL. Trimming pared 0 bases from V and 6 bases from J, leaving 15 bases between. The CDR3 spells CASSQDWAGRGEQYF. The CDR3 bases are TGCGCCAGCAGCCAAGATTGGGCGGGCCGGGGCGAGCAGTACTTC.

As to this clone: This sample includes further DNA sequences coding for the same CDR3. This chain links TRBV11-3 with TRBJ2-7, with 7 positions matching TRBD1. The CDR3 runs 15 residues. Germline lookup yields CDR1 SGHNT and CDR2 YENEEA. The J segment lost 0 bases and the V segment lost 3 bases, leaving 5 bases of the junction unmatched. CDR3 DNA: TGTGCCAGCAGCTTGGGAACAGGGGCCTCCTACGAGCAGTACTTC. The encoded protein is CASSLGTGASYEQYF. The whole variable domain, filled in from reference TRBV11-3 and TRBJ2-7, reads EAGVVQSPRYKIIEKKQPVAFWCNPISGHNTLYWYLQNLGQGPELLIRYENEEAVDDSQLPKDRFSAERLKGVDSTLKIQPAELGDSAVYLCASSLGTGASYEQYFGPGTRLTVT.

The gene calls are TRBV2 and TRBJ1-1; D is unclear. V was cut by 7 bases and J by 8 bases, with 11 bases left in between. CDR3 size: 11 residues. Germline CDR1 and CDR2: SNHLY and FYNNEI. In DNA, the CDR3 is TGTGCCAGCACTCGGCTCAGAGAAGCTTTCTTT. It translates to CASTRLREAFF.

The V gene is TRBV4-1, the J gene TRBJ2-2; D is perhaps TRBD1 or TRBD2 (5 bases each). Germline CDR1 reads MGHRA; CDR2 reads YSYEKL. V lost 4 bases and J lost 5, with 11 bases in between. The CDR3 extends over 14 amino acids. CDR3 sequence reads: CASSLGALTGELFF. CDR3 coding DNA: TGCGCCAGCAGCCTCGGGGCTTTAACCGGGGAGCTGTTTTTT.

This chain links TRBV7-3 with TRBJ1-1; the D gene is possibly TRBD1 (5 bases). Trimming took 4 bases from V and 5 from J, leaving 17 bases between them. Germline-derived CDR1 and CDR2 are SGHTA and FQGTGA. The CDR3 is 15 amino acids. CDR3 protein: CASSSEGLRGTEAFF. The CDR3 DNA reads as TGTGCCAGCAGCTCCGAGGGACTCCGCGGGACTGAAGCTTTCTTT.

The CDR3 DNA reads TGTGCCAGCAGTGACTCATTGGGGGGCCCGATCTACTCCTACGAGCAGTACTTC. Encoded protein: CASSDSLGGPIYSYEQYF. This chain connects TRBV6-4 to TRBJ2-7; D is possibly TRBD1 or TRBD2 (6 bases each). Germline CDR1 reads MRHNA; CDR2 reads SNTAGT. This CDR3 has 18 residues. V was shortened by 0 bases and J by 0 bases, with 18 bases between the two germline ends.

This chain uses TRBV19 with TRBJ1-2; TRBD1 is a possible D gene (6 bases). V shed 2 bases and J shed 4 bases, with 11 bases lying between them. Looked up from germline, CDR1 is LNHDA and CDR2 is SQIVND (reference sequence). This CDR3 has 14 amino acids. In DNA, the CDR3 is TGTGCCAGTAGTATAACAGGGTTGCGCTATGGCTACACCTTC. It translates to CASSITGLRYGYTF.

This clone was detected once. The chain links TRBV5-4 to TRBJ1-4; D gene ambiguous. The V end was cut by 2 bases, the J end by 6 bases, with 5 bases between. This CDR3 has 12 amino acids. Germline V CDR1 and CDR2: SGHNT, YYREEE (reference sequence). CDR3 DNA: TGTGCCAGCAGCTTTCGGGATGAAAAACTGTTTTTT. Translated, it gives CASSFRDEKLFF.

This clone was observed a single time. This chain joins TRBV27 and TRBJ2-2; 7 bases are shared with TRBD1. The CDR3 length is 13 residues. J lost 13 bases, V lost 6 bases, and 11 bases had no gene match. Germline lookup yields CDR1 MNHEY and CDR2 SMNVEV (reference sequence). This CDR3 is CASRLRTGRGLFF. In nucleotides, the CDR3 is TGTGCCAGCAGACTCCGGACAGGCCGGGGGCTGTTTTTT.

This clone has only one observation. At one end, the junction sequence differs from germline, possibly due to a read error. This sequence joins TRBV29-1 and TRBJ2-7; perhaps TRBD2 as D (5 bases). Germline lookup yields CDR1 SQVTM and CDR2 ANQGSEA. This CDR3 is built from 13 residues. CDR3 bases: TGCAGCGTTGATGCCCCTAGCTCCCACGAGCAGTACTTC. It codes for CSVDAPSSHEQYF.

V is TRBV28 and J is TRBJ1-2; unclear D gene. Per the germline V gene, CDR1 is MDHEN and CDR2 is SYDVKM. CDR3 length: 14 amino acids. V lost 5 bases to trimming and J lost 3 bases, with 13 bases between them. The CDR3 DNA reads as TGTGCCAGCAGTAGCCCCACGGGGTACTATGGCTACACCTTC. Protein sequence: CASSSPTGYYGYTF.

This chain links TRBV18 with TRBJ2-7, with 7 bases matching TRBD1. J was trimmed by 2 bases and V by 1 base; bases with no gene match: 2. This CDR3 is 14 amino acids long. The germline V gene encodes CDR1 KGHSH and CDR2 LQKENI. CDR3 protein: CASSPQGQTYEQYF. In nucleotides, the CDR3 is TGTGCCAGCTCACCACAGGGACAGACCTACGAGCAGTACTTC. Together with reference TRBV18 and TRBJ2-7, the CDR3 gives the full variable domain: NAGVMQNPRHLVRRRGQEARLRCSPMKGHSHVYWYRQLPEEGLKFMVYLQKENIIDESGMPKERFSAEFPKEGPSILRIQQVVRGDSAAYFCASSPQGQTYEQYFGPGTRLTVT.

The rearrangement links TRBV18 to TRBJ1-5, with D possibly being TRBD1 (6 bases). The V end was cut by 5 bases, the J end by 4 bases, with 12 bases between. Germline V gene data show CDR1 as KGHSH and CDR2 as LQKENI. CDR3 length: 14 residues. The CDR3 loop is CASSYRQVNQPQHF. The CDR3 DNA is TGTGCCAGCTCATATCGACAGGTGAATCAGCCCCAGCATTTT.